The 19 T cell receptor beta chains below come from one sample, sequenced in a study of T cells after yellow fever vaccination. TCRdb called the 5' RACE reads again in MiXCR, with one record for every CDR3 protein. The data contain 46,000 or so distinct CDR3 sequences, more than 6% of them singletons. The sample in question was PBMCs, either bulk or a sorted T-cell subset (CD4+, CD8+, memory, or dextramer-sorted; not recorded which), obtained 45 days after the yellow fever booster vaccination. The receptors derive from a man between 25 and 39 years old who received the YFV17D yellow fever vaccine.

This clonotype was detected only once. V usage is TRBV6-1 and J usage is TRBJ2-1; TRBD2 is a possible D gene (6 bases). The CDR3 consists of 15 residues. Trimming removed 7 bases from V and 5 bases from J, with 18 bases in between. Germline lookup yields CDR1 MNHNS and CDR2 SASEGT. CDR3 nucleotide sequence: TGTGCCAGCAATACTTTAGAGGGAGGAGACAATGAGCAGTTCTTC. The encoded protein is CASNTLEGGDNEQFF.

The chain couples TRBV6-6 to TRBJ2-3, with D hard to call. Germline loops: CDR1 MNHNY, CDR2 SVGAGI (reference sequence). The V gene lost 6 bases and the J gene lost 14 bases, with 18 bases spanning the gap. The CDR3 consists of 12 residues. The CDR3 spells CASSPAQSSVYF. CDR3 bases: TGTGCCAGCAGCCCAGCTCAGAGTTCGGTGTATTTT.

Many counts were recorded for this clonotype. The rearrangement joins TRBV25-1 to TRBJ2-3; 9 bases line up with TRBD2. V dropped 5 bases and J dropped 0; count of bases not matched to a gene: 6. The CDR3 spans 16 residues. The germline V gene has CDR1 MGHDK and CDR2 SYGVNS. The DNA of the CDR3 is TGTGCCAGCAGTTCTTCTAGCGGGATGAGCACAGATACGCAGTATTTT. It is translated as CASSSSSGMSTDTQYF.

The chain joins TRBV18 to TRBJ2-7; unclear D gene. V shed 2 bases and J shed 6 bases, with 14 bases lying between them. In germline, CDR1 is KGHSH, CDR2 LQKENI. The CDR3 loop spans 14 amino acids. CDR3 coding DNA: TGTGCCAGCTCACCAACACCAGTCGGTAGCGAGCAGTACTTC. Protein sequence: CASSPTPVGSEQYF.

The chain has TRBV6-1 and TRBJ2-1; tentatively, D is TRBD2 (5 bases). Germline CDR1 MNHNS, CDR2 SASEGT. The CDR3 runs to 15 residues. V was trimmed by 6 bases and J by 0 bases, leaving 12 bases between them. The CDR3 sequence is CASSPTRRSYNEQFF. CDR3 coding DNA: TGTGCCAGCAGCCCCACTAGGCGCTCCTACAATGAGCAGTTCTTC.

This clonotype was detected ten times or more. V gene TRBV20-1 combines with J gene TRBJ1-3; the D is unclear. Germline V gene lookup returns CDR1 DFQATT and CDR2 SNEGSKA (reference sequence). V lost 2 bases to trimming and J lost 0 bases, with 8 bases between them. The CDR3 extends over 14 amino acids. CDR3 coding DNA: TGCAGTGCTAGACAGTCTAGCTCTGGAAACACCATATATTTT. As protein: CSARQSSSGNTIYF.

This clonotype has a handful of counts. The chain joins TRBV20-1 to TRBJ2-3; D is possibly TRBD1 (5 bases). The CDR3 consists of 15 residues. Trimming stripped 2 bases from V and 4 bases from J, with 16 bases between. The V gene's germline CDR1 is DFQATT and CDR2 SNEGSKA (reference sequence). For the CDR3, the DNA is TGCAGTGCTAGAAATTCTAAGGGGCAATCAGATACGCAGTATTTT. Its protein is CSARNSKGQSDTQYF.

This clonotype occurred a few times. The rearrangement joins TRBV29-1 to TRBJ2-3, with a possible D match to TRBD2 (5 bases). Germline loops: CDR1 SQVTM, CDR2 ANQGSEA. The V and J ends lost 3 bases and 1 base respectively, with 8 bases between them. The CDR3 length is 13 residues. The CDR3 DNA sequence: TGCAGCGTTGATCGTAGCGGCACAGATACGCAGTATTTT. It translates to CSVDRSGTDTQYF.

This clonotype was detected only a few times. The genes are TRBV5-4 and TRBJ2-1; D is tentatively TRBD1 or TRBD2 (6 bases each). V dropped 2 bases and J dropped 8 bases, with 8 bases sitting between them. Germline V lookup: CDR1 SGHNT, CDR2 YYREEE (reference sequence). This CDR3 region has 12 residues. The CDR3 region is CASSFGGDEQFF. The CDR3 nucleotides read TGTGCCAGCAGCTTCGGGGGCGATGAGCAGTTCTTC.

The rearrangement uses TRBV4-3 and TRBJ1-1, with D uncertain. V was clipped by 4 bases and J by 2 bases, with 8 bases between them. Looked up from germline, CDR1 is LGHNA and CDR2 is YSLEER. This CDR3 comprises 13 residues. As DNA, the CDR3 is TGCGCCAGCAGCCGAAGGACTAACACTGAAGCTTTCTTT. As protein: CASSRRTNTEAFF.

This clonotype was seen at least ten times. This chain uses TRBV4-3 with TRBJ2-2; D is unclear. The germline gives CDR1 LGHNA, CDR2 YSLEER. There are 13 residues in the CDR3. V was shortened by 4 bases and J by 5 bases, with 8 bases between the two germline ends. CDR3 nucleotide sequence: TGCGCCAGCAGCCTCCCCGAGACCGGGGAGCTGTTTTTT. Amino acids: CASSLPETGELFF.

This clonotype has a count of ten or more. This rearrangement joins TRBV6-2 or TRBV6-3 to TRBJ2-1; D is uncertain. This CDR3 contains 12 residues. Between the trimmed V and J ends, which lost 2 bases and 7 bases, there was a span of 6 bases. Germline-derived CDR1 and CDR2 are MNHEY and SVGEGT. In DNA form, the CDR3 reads TGTGCCAGCAGTTACGTCCGGAATGAGCAGTTCTTC. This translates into CASSYVRNEQFF.

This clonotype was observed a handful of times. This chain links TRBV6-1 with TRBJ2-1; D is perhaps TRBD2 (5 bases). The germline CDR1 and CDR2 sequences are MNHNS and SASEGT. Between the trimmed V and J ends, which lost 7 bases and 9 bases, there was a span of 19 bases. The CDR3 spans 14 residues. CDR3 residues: CASKWGATSVEQFF. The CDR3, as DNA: TGTGCCAGCAAATGGGGAGCTACTTCCGTTGAGCAGTTCTTC.

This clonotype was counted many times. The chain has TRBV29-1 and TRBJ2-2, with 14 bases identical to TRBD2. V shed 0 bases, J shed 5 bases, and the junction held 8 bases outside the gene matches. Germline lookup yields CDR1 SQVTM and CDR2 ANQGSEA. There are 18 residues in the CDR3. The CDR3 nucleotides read TGCAGCGTTGAAGACAGGACTAGCGGGAGGACGCGAACCGGGGAGCTGTTTTTT. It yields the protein CSVEDRTSGRTRTGELFF.

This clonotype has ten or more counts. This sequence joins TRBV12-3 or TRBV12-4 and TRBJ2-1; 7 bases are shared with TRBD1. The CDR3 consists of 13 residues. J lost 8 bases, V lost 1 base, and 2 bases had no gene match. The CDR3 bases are TGTGCCAGCAGTTTAGGACAGGGCTATGAGCAGTTCTTC. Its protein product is CASSLGQGYEQFF.

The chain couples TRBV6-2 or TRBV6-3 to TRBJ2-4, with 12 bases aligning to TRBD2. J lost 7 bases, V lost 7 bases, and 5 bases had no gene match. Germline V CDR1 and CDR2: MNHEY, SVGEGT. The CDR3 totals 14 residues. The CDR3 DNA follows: TGTGCCAGCAACCTAGCGGGAGGGCCTAACATTCAGTACTTC. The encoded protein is CASNLAGGPNIQYF.

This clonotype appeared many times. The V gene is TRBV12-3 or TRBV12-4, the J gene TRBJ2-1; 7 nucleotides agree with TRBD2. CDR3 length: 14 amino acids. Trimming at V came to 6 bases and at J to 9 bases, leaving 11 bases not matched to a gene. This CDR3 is CASSPHSGDPEQFF. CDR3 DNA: TGTGCCAGCAGCCCCCACAGCGGGGATCCTGAGCAGTTCTTC.

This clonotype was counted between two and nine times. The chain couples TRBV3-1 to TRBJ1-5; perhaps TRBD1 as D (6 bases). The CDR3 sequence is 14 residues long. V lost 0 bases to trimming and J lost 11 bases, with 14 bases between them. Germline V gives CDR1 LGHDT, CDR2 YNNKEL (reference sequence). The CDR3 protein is CASSQDLGGGTQHF. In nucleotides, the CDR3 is TGTGCCAGCAGCCAAGATCTAGGGGGGGGAACCCAGCATTTT. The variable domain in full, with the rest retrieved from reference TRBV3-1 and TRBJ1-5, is DTAVSQTPKYLVTQMGNDKSIKCEQNLGHDTMYWYKQDSKKFLKIMFSYNNKELIINETVPNRFSPKSPDKAHLNLHINSLELGDSAVYFCASSQDLGGGTQHFGDGTRLSIL.

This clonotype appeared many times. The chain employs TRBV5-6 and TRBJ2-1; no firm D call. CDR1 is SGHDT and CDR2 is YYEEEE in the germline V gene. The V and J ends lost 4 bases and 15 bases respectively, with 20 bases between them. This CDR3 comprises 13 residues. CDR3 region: CASSLRQAKYRFF. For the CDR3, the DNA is TGTGCCAGCAGCCTCCGCCAGGCTAAGTATCGGTTCTTC. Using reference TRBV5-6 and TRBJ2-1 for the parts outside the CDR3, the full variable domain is DAGVTQSPTHLIKTRGQQVTLRCSPKSGHDTVSWYQQALGQGPQFIFQYYEEEERQRGNFPDRFSGHQFPNYSSELNVNALLLGDSALYLCASSLRQAKYRFFGPGTRLTVL.